This passage covers 2 T cell receptor beta chains from one sample sequenced in a study of cytomegalovirus exposure and HLA in healthy donors. The PCR was carried out with 60 Vbeta primers and 13 Jbeta primers. TCRdb's table, derived via immunoSEQ multiplex PCR, lists solely in-frame clones and lacks some. The repertoire includes approximately 220,000 clones, about four fifths of them detected once, and 2.9% sits in the top ten. The sequencing input was PBMCs. All receptors derive from a man under 40 in good health and CMV-seronegative.

This clone was seen more than once but under ten times. This chain uses TRBV7-8 with TRBJ2-7; 10 bases agree with TRBD1. The germline V gene has CDR1 SGHVS and CDR2 FQNEAQ. Trimming removed 2 bases from V and 2 bases from J; junction bases left unmatched: 3. The CDR3 covers 15 residues. CDR3 in DNA: TGTGCCAGCAGCTTATCCGGGACAGGGGCCTACGAGCAGTACTTC. It is translated as CASSLSGTGAYEQYF.

This clone was detected only a few times. The genes are TRBV20-1 and TRBJ1-1; D unresolved. With 6 bases removed from V and 6 bases from J, the gap between germline ends came to 11 bases. The CDR3 is made up of 11 amino acids. Germline CDR1 is DFQATT and CDR2 is SNEGSKA (reference sequence). The DNA for the CDR3 is TGCAGTGCATCGGCAGGATCTGAAGCTTTCTTT. Its translation is CSASAGSEAFF.